This TCR beta chain was documented in a study of cytomegalovirus exposure and HLA in healthy donors. CDR1 is MNHEY and CDR2 is SMNVEV in the germline V gene (reference sequence). V gave up 2 bases and J gave up 8 bases, with 12 bases separating them. The CDR3 is 13 amino acids. PCR employed 60 Vbeta and 13 Jbeta primers. The protocol was immunoSEQ multiplex PCR, while the TCRdb copy is restricted to in-frame clones and leaves out a portion. The sample consists of about 57,000 clones, roughly three quarters of them appearing once. A word on this clone: Antigen specificity is unknown.

Study-wide results and caveats: Donor immune exposure was known only as CMV serostatus. Some V segments, TRBV6-2 and TRBV6-3 among them, were indistinguishable and were therefore excluded. Specific recognition of CMV antigens was confirmed in vitro for three chains (all CMV-associated).

This sequence originates from a woman aged 25 to 45 in good health and CMV-seronegative. The V and J genes are TRBV27 and TRBJ1-2; D unclear. Sequencing was done on a sample of PBMCs. The DNA for the CDR3 is TGTGCCAGCAGTTTAGGGCCTCCGAGCGGCTACACCTTC. Residues: CASSLGPPSGYTF.